These 2 T cell receptor beta chains share one sample of origin, sequenced in a study of blood T cell repertoires in COVID-19. Data came from immunoSEQ multiplex PCR; TCRdb stores just in-frame clones and leaves some out. This sample has approximately 150,000 clones; 80% to 90% occur once, and the top ten carry 13%. Sequencing was carried out using peripheral blood. The receptors were sampled from a man between 18 and 35 years old with COVID-19, enrolled during active disease.

This sequence joins TRBV14 and TRBJ2-1; D may be TRBD2 (5 bases). Germline V gene sequence: CDR1 SGHDN, CDR2 FVKESK. The CDR3 covers 16 residues. V was cut by 4 bases and J by 7 bases, with 20 bases left in between. DNA of the CDR3: TGTGCCAGCAGCCTGGGATGGCTAGCCGCGGAGAATGAGCAGTTCTTC. It translates to CASSLGWLAAENEQFF.

The chain combines TRBV4-3 with TRBJ2-7, with 15 bases matching TRBD2. The CDR3 runs to 17 residues. CDR1 is LGHNA, CDR2 YSLEER, per germline. V trimming: 3 bases; J trimming: 4 bases; junction bases outside the gene matches: 7. The CDR3: CASSHGLAGGPGYEQYF. The DNA for the CDR3 is TGCGCCAGCAGCCACGGACTAGCGGGAGGGCCAGGATACGAGCAGTACTTC.